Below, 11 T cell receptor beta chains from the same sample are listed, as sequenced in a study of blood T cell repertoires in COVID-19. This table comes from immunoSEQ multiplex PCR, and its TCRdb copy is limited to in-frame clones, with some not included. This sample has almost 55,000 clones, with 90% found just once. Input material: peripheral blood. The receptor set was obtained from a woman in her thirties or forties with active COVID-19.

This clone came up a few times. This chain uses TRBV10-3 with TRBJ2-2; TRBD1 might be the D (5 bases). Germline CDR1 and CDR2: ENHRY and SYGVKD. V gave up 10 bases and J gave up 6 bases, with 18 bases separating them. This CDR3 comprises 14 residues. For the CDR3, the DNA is TGTGCCACCCACCTCGATACAGGTTCCGGGGAGCTGTTTTTT. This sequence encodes CATHLDTGSGELFF.

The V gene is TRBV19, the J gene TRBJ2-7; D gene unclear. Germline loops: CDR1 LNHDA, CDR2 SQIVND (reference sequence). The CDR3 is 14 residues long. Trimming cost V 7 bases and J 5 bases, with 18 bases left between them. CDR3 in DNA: TGTGCCAGTAAGATTACGGGTCCGGCTGACGAGCAGTACTTC. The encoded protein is CASKITGPADEQYF.

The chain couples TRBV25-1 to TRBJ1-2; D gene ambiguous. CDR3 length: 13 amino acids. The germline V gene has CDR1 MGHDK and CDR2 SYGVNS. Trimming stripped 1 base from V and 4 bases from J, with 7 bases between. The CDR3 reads CASSESPFYGYTF. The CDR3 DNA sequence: TGTGCCAGCAGTGAATCTCCCTTCTATGGCTACACCTTC.

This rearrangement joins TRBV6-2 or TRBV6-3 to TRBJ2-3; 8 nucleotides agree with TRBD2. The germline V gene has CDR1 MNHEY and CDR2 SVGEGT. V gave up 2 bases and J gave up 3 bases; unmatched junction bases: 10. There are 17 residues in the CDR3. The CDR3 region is CASSYSNSGVGTDTQYF. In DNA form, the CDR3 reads TGTGCCAGCAGTTACAGCAATAGCGGGGTTGGGACAGATACGCAGTATTTT.

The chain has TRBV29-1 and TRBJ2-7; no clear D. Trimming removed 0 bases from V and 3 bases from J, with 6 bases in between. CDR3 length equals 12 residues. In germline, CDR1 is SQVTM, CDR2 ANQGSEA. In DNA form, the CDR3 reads TGCAGCGTTGAAGAGGTCAGCTACGAGCAGTACTTC. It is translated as CSVEEVSYEQYF.

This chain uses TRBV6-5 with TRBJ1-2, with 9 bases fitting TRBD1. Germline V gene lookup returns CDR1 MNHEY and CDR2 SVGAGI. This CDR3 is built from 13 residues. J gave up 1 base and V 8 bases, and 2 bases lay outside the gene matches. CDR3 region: CASLTGGNYGYTF. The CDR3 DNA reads TGTGCCAGCCTGACAGGGGGTAACTATGGCTACACCTTC.

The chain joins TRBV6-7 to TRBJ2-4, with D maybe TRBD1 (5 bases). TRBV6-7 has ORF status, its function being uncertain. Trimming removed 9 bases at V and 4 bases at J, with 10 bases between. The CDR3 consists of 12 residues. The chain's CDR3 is CASNRQKNIQYF. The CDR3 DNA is TGTGCCAGTAACAGGCAGAAAAACATTCAGTACTTC.

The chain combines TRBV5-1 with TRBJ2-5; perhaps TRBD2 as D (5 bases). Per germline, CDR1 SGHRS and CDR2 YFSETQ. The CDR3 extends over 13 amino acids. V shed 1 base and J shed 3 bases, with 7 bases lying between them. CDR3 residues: CASSLMGEETQYF. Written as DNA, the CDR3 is TGCGCCAGCAGCTTGATGGGAGAAGAGACCCAGTACTTC.

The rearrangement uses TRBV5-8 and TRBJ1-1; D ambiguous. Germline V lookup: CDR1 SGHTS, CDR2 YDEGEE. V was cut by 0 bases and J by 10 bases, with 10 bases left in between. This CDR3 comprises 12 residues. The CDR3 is CASSLGSRGAFF. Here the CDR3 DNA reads TGTGCCAGCAGCTTGGGGAGCCGGGGAGCTTTCTTT.

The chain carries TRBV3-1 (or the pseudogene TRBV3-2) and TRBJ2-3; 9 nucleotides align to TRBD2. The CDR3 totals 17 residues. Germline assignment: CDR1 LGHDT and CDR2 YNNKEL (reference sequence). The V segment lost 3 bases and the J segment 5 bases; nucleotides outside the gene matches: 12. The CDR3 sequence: CASSQRLGLAGGDTQYF. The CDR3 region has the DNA TGTGCCAGCAGCCAGCGACTGGGACTAGCAGGGGGAGATACGCAGTATTTT.

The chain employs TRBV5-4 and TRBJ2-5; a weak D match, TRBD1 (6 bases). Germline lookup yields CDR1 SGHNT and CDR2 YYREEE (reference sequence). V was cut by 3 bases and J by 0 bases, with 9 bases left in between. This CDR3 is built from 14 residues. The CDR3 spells CASSSDSYQETQYF. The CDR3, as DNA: TGTGCCAGCAGCTCGGACAGTTACCAAGAGACCCAGTACTTC.